This T cell receptor (beta chain) emerged from a study of blood T cells in healthy people across ages (dated by TCRdb to 2015 to 2017). About the full investigation: Template switching captured roughly one uniquely barcoded TCR beta cDNA molecule per two T cells in model experiments. The study measured age-related changes in TCR beta repertoire diversity using deep sequencing normalized with unique cDNA molecular identifiers. Donors were grouped into four age groups: young (average roughly 15 years), middle-aged (39), aged (around 66) and long-lived (about 90). The study analyzed two additional independent replicas of 1 million unique cDNA reads from the same blood draw for two donors, one aged 18 to 29 and one aged 80 or older.

Receptors were amplified or captured by 5' RACE. TCRdb records Illumina HiSeq 2500 as the sequencer. A second PCR of about 7 to 12 cycles was run with a J-beta primer mix and a sample-barcoded 5' primer. A unique molecular identifier was introduced onto each TCR beta cDNA molecule by a template-switch 5' adaptor carrying 12 random nucleotides. Each sample yielded at least 3 million CDR3-containing paired-end reads. First-strand cDNA synthesis was performed from all RNA using the Mint cDNA synthesis kit, with priming by a TRBC-specific oligonucleotide. Following uracil-DNA glycosylase treatment, a first 18-cycle PCR with universal primers M1SS and BC2_uni_R was performed on all cDNA. Under the source paper's analysis protocol: For normalization, 1 million high-quality reads, each with a distinct molecular identifier, were randomly selected from each sample. Instead of being binned into consensus sequences, reads with shared molecular identifiers were discarded. MiTCR, set to a Q25 quality threshold and the strictest error-elimination algorithm, was used for CDR3 identification, clonotype clustering and error correction. A nonparametric unseen species model with Euler transformation was used to estimate lower-bound total TCR beta diversity. The public reads were reanalyzed by TCRdb: fastp trimming at Q25, MiXCR alignment, in-frame beta chains only. One record per CDR3 amino acid sequence lists the most common genes and DNA. What appears here as the V and J calls and clone size reflects TCRdb's work, not the paper's. The sample table contains almost 550,000 distinct CDR3 sequences; only one count was recorded for about 25% of them. In total, the top ten clones hold just under 9% of the sample.

The full study reports these points: Estimates of total diversity based on one million sequenced T cells were regarded as lower bounds and as underestimates. Since profiling was done on bulk unsorted PBMCs, naive and antigen-experienced compartments could not be conclusively compared. The long-lived group showed more naive CD4+ T cells, fewer expanded clones and increased TCR diversity than the aged group, suggesting age selection. Because donor CMV infection status was unknown, age-related changes in expanded clonotypes were potentially confounded. Observed TCR beta diversity per million T cells fell roughly linearly with age, and a significant reduction was already apparent by age approximately 40. A strong correlation was found between observed TCR beta diversity and the percentage of naive T cells measured by flow cytometry.

CDR1 SGDLS and CDR2 YYNGEE were looked up in the germline V gene. From its cysteine to its phenylalanine, the CDR3 spans 17 amino acids. The retained sequence is limited to the CDR3, 51 bases, with the frame set at the first base. The V and J ends are trimmed by 2 bases and 1 base, leaving 17 bases between them. In the case of this clonotype: Its antigen is still unknown. Per-base quality was not reported, and no clone a single base away is much larger than it.

Systemically healthy Caucasian individuals from Russia, approximately 39 in total and aged roughly 6 to 100 years, were included as donors. Around 9.9 milliliters of peripheral blood were collected from each donor into EDTA-treated Vacutainer tubes. PBMCs were isolated by Ficoll-Paque density-gradient centrifugation, with at least 7 million obtained per sample. Trizol reagent was used to extract total RNA from PBMCs, with at least 5.5 micrograms per sample. Naive CD45RAhigh/CD27high T cell percentages were measured by flow cytometry on a PBMC aliquot from every donor. This same sample was also part of a study on T cells of mothers and their children. As described in the second report: The donors were nine systemically healthy Caucasian individuals, made up of three mothers and their six children. cDNA synthesis used all of the extracted RNA, with around 1.5 ug of RNA in each 15 ul reaction. In the second PCR, the M1S primer introduced both the sample barcodes and 2-4 random nucleotides. Over 9.5 million TCR beta CDR3 reads were obtained for each mother, and about 3 million reads were obtained for each child. Thymic selection similarly shapes TCR recombination output in related and unrelated pairs, with minor effect from inherited differences. Related mother-child pairs always showed normalized repertoire overlap that was slightly higher than in unrelated mother-child pairs, though the difference was never significant. With a sensitivity of approximately 100 clones per million clonotypes, no persistent microchimeric T cell clones were detected. In the study, deep NGS was used to compare the TCR beta repertoires of mothers and children, and features distinguishing related mother-child pairs from unrelated individuals were sought. On average, the children were around 11 +/- 4 years old, while the mothers were about 37 +/- 4 years old. Libraries were sequenced on Illumina HiSeq 2000 with 100+100 nt paired-end reads after adapter ligation with NEBNext reagents. To avoid cross-contamination, the mother libraries and the child libraries were prepared a month apart and sequenced in separate runs. For each donor, somewhere between about 500,000 and 2,300,000 distinct TCR beta clonotypes were identified. Naive TCR beta clonotypes were estimated from low-frequency clonotypes matched to each donor's FACS-determined naive share, without sorting.

The sequencing sample was made of blood. This sequence was found in a boy aged 5-17 years in good health. The chain is encoded by TRBV9 joined to TRBJ2-3; the D region may be TRBD1 or TRBD2, each matching 5 bases equally. CDR3 protein: CASSVEIPGPGTDTQYF. The DNA is TGTGCCAGCAGCGTGGAGATACCGGGACCCGGCACAGATACGCAGTATTTT.